This T cell receptor (beta chain) was captured by sequencing in a study of blood T cell repertoires in COVID-19. Study-wide background: Sites across the United States, Italy and Spain contributed samples from acute and convalescent COVID-19. Sources were T cells, B-cell-depleted T cells, or PBMCs; the material itself was cDNA or gDNA.

Original handling: How many nucleated cells were present was estimated from reference gene primer amplification. Clones were read by immunoSEQ multiplex PCR, and TCRdb kept only the in-frame ones, dropping some. V and J calls and clone size are those listed in that table; D and trimming were worked out from the DNA. The sample shows approximately 210,000 clones, about 91% of them seen only once. CDR1 and CDR2 (germline): LNHDA, SQIVND (reference sequence). Unmatched junction bases numbered 6, after V lost 5 bases and J lost 1 base. This CDR3 region has 15 residues. The sample consisted of peripheral blood. The chain joins TRBV19 to TRBJ2-5; 8 positions agree with TRBD2. The source of this sequence is a woman aged 35 to 49 with acute or convalescent COVID-19. The CDR3 DNA follows: TGTGCCAGTAGTTCCATAGCGGGGCGCCAAGAGACCCAGTACTTC. This gives the protein CASSSIAGRQETQYF.